Following are 16 T cell receptor beta chains from one sample sequenced in a study of CD8+CD57+ T cells in acquired aplastic anemia. Researchers used genomic DNA as the template to profile TCR beta VDJ and CDR3. In TCRdb, the reads were re-called with MiXCR into one record per CDR3 protein. The sample carries approximately 200,000 distinct CDR3 sequences, 64% recorded once. The sequenced sample was sorted CD4+, CD8+, or CD8+CD57+ T cells (not recorded which) from PBMCs. The receptor source for this set is a human donor with severe aplastic anemia or a healthy control (not recorded which).

The table lists this clonotype with many counts. The chain has TRBV20-1 and TRBJ2-1; 7 bases are shared with TRBD2. V lost 1 base, J lost 0 bases, and 6 bases stayed unmatched. Germline V gene lookup returns CDR1 DFQATT and CDR2 SNEGSKA (reference sequence). The CDR3 runs 16 residues. CDR3 nucleotides: TGCAGTGCTAGAGGGAGGCGGGGGAGCTCCTACAATGAGCAGTTCTTC. Residues: CSARGRRGSSYNEQFF.

This clonotype was seen at least ten times. The chain is built from TRBV12-3 or TRBV12-4 and TRBJ2-7; perhaps TRBD1 as D (6 bases). V lost 5 bases, J lost 4 bases, and 15 bases lay in between. This CDR3 comprises 14 residues. The CDR3 loop is CASSPPGRGYEQYF. The CDR3 DNA follows: TGTGCCAGCAGTCCCCCAGGTAGGGGGTACGAGCAGTACTTC.

V and J are TRBV4-3 and TRBJ2-7; D possibly uses TRBD1 or TRBD2 (5 bases each). The V gene's germline CDR1 is LGHNA and CDR2 YSLEER. Trimming removed 4 bases from V and 3 bases from J, with 13 bases in between. CDR3 length: 14 residues. The CDR3 spells CASSPETDYYEQYF. CDR3 DNA: TGCGCCAGCAGCCCAGAGACAGACTACTACGAGCAGTACTTC.

V gene TRBV24-1 combines with J gene TRBJ2-7; 9 bases line up with TRBD1. Germline CDR1 is KGHDR and CDR2 is SFDVKD. The CDR3 consists of 16 residues. Trimming at V came to 4 bases and at J to 3 bases, leaving 9 bases not matched to a gene. The CDR3 bases are TGTGCCACCAGTGAGGGGAGGGGACAGGGCGACTACGAGCAGTACTTC. Translating gives CATSEGRGQGDYEQYF.

Remarks on this clonotype: The junction differs from germline at one of its ends, possibly a read error. The V gene is TRBV2, the J gene TRBJ2-6, with D perhaps matching TRBD2 (5 bases). The CDR3 totals 13 residues. The V gene's germline CDR1 is SNHLY and CDR2 FYNNEI. The CDR3 here is CAGSSDRANVLTF. CDR3 in DNA: TGTGCCGGCAGTAGCGATAGGGCCAACGTCCTGACTTTC. Using reference TRBV2 and TRBJ2-6 for the parts outside the CDR3, the full variable domain is EPEVTQTPSHQVTQMGQEVILRCVPISNHLYFYWYRQILGQKVEFLVSFYNNEISEKSEIFDDQFSVERPDGSNFTLKIRSTKLEDSAMYFCAGSSDRANVLTFGAGSRLTVL.

This chain connects TRBV4-3 to TRBJ2-6; D is unclear. The ends were cut back, 0 bases at V and 0 bases at J, with 3 bases in the middle. Germline CDR1 and CDR2: LGHNA and YSLEER. CDR3 length: 15 residues. CDR3 nucleotide sequence: TGCGCCAGCAGCCAAGATCTCTCTGGGGCCAACGTCCTGACTTTC. Translation gives CASSQDLSGANVLTF.

The chain recombines TRBV5-1 with TRBJ1-6; D may be TRBD1 (6 bases). This CDR3 spans 18 amino acids. V lost 0 bases, J lost 10 bases, and 23 bases lay in between. The V gene's germline CDR1 is SGHRS and CDR2 YFSETQ. The CDR3 region has the DNA TGCGCCAGCAGCTTGGAGGGACTGTTAAATTCTGGGGGCTCACCCCTCCACTTT. Translated, it gives CASSLEGLLNSGGSPLHF.

This clonotype occurred many times. As DNA, the CDR3 is TGTGCCAGCAGGCCCCGGCAGGGGGCGCCGAATGAGCAGTTCTTC. Translating it yields CASRPRQGAPNEQFF. This chain connects TRBV7-9 to TRBJ2-1, with 8 bases aligning to TRBD1. Germline CDR1 reads SEHNR; CDR2 reads FQNEAQ (reference sequence). This CDR3 has 15 amino acids. Trimming took 6 bases from V and 7 from J; bases not matched to a gene: 11.

The V and J genes are TRBV2 and TRBJ2-1; D is ambiguous. Trimming pared 3 bases from V and 4 bases from J, leaving 7 bases between. The CDR3 is 13 residues long. Germline lookup yields CDR1 SNHLY and CDR2 FYNNEI. CDR3 sequence reads: CASSDDGYNEQFF. In DNA, the CDR3 is TGTGCCAGCAGTGACGATGGATACAATGAGCAGTTCTTC.

Many counts were recorded for this clonotype. V gene TRBV7-2 combines with J gene TRBJ2-5; the D gene is possibly TRBD1 (6 bases). Between the trimmed V and J ends, which lost 1 base and 1 base, there was a span of 10 bases. CDR1 SGHTA and CDR2 FQGNSA come from the germline V gene. The CDR3 contains 15 residues. CDR3 in DNA: TGTGCCAGCAGCTTAGGCGCCAGGGGCCAAGAGACCCAGTACTTC. Amino acid sequence: CASSLGARGQETQYF. The complete variable domain, with remaining parts taken from reference TRBV7-2 and TRBJ2-5, reads GAGVSQSPSNKVTEKGKDVELRCDPISGHTALYWYRQSLGQGLEFLIYFQGNSAPDKSGLPSDRFSAERTGGSVSTLTIQRTQQEDSAVYLCASSLGARGQETQYFGPGTRLLVL.

This clonotype was seen a few times. The CDR3 region has the DNA TGTGCCATCAGCCTGGGACAGGGCTACGAGCAGTACTTC. This encodes CAISLGQGYEQYF. The rearrangement links TRBV10-3 to TRBJ2-7; TRBD1 aligns across 9 bases. The CDR3 has 13 amino acids. Germline values: CDR1 ENHRY, CDR2 SYGVKD. The junction had 3 bases not matched to a gene; V was cut back by 6 bases and J by 3 bases.

In its sample, this clonotype was seen many times. This chain uses TRBV12-3 or TRBV12-4 with TRBJ2-2; D is unclear. The CDR3 sequence is 16 residues long. V gave up 1 base and J gave up 0 bases, with 9 bases separating them. CDR3 in DNA: TGTGCCAGCAGTTTAGTCCGAGCCCCGAACACCGGGGAGCTGTTTTTT. This translates into CASSLVRAPNTGELFF.

This chain links TRBV7-6 with TRBJ2-7, with D perhaps given as TRBD1 or TRBD2 (5 bases each). Germline V gene lookup returns CDR1 SGHVS and CDR2 FNYEAQ. The CDR3 is 15 residues long. V dropped 6 bases and J dropped 4 bases, with 19 bases sitting between them. CDR3 coding DNA: TGTGCCAGCAGTGATTATAGGCAGGGAGATTACGAGCAGTACTTC. The encoded protein is CASSDYRQGDYEQYF.

This clonotype was observed at least ten times. The chain links TRBV7-9 to TRBJ2-1; 9 bases fit TRBD1. Germline CDR1 SEHNR, CDR2 FQNEAQ (reference sequence). V gave up 10 bases and J gave up 7 bases; unmatched junction bases: 5. The CDR3 is made up of 12 amino acids. CDR3 in amino acids: CAMGQGDNEQFF. The CDR3 region has the DNA TGTGCCATGGGACAGGGTGATAATGAGCAGTTCTTC.

The chain joins TRBV15 to TRBJ2-7; 11 bases line up with TRBD1. The CDR3 is made up of 13 amino acids. With V trimmed by 9 bases and J by 5 bases, 6 bases remained unmatched. Germline-derived CDR1 and CDR2 are LNHNV and YYDKDF (reference sequence). The CDR3 DNA is TGTGCCACAAACCGGGACAGGGGGGACGAGCAGTACTTC. Residues: CATNRDRGDEQYF.

This chain connects TRBV2 to TRBJ2-3, with 14 bases matching TRBD2. V gave up 4 bases and J gave up 4 bases; unmatched junction bases: 1. Germline CDR1 and CDR2: SNHLY and FYNNEI. The CDR3 runs 15 residues. CDR3 protein: CASSVGLAGADTQYF. For the CDR3, the DNA is TGTGCCAGCAGTGTGGGACTAGCGGGGGCAGATACGCAGTATTTT.